This T cell receptor beta chain is from a study of cytomegalovirus exposure and HLA in healthy donors. With 60 Vbeta and 13 Jbeta primers, the PCR was carried out. The authors' processing: As a later analysis found, there were 80 million to 90 million unique TCR beta chains, of which roughly 11 million were shared. Repertoires were generated with immunoSEQ multiplex PCR, while TCRdb's copy carries only in-frame clones and drops some. That table is the source of V, J and clone size, and D and trimming were worked out from the DNA. The table records 80,000 to 90,000 clones, 75% of them present only once. V was cut by 4 bases and J by 7 bases, with 11 bases left in between. Per germline, CDR1 LNHDA and CDR2 SQIVND (reference sequence). CDR3 length equals 13 residues.

The TCR comes from a middle-aged man in good health and CMV-seronegative. The rearrangement uses TRBV19 and TRBJ1-5; the D is unclear. Sequenced material: PBMCs. Here the CDR3 DNA reads TGTGCCAGTAGTAAAAGCGCAGCCCAGCCCCAGCATTTT. Its protein product is CASSKSAAQPQHF.